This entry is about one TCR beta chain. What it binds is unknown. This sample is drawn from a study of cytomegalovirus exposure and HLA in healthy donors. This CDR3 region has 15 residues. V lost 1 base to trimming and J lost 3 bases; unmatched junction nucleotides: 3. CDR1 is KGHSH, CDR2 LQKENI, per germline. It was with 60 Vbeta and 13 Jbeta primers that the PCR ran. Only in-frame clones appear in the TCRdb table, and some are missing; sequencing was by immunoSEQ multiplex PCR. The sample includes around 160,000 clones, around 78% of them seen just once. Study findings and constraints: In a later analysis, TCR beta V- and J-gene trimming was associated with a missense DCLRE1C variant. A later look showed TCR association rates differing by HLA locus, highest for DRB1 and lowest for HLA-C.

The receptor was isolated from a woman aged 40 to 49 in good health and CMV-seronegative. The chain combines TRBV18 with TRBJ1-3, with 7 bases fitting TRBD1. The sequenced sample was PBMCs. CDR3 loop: CASSPQGARGNTIYF. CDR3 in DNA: TGTGCCAGCTCACCACAGGGGGCACGTGGAAACACCATATATTTT. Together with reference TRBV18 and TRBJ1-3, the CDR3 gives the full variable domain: NAGVMQNPRHLVRRRGQEARLRCSPMKGHSHVYWYRQLPEEGLKFMVYLQKENIIDESGMPKERFSAEFPKEGPSILRIQQVVRGDSAAYFCASSPQGARGNTIYFGEGSWLTVV.